One and the same sample provided the 23 T cell receptor beta chains below, sequenced in a study of Graves' ophthalmopathy and Graves' hyperthyroidism listed by TCRdb under 2018. This sample was sequenced with an Illumina HiSeq 2000. For repertoire sequencing, the TCR beta CDR3 regions were amplified from RNA transcripts. HTBI primers and the Qiagen OneStep RT-PCR kit were used in a first-round RT-PCR, which was followed by a second-round multiplex PCR, size selection and purification. The public reads were reprocessed in TCRdb via fastp at Q25 and MiXCR, keeping in-frame beta chains. CDR3 protein duplicates are merged, each entry listing the most common genes and DNA. Across this sample there are around 1,000,000 distinct CDR3 sequences, with roughly two fifths seen only once. Of the sample, 11% falls within the top ten clones. The material sequenced was peripheral blood or thyroid tissue (not recorded which). These receptors originate from an adult man with Graves' hyperthyroidism.

CDR3 protein: CASSGRDRIREQHF. DNA of the CDR3: TGTGCCAGCAGCGGCCGGGACCGGATCAGGGAGCAGCATTTT. V is TRBV7-9 and J is TRBJ1-5; D perhaps matches TRBD1 (5 bases). This CDR3 spans 14 amino acids. Trimming left V 5 bases short and J 13 bases short, with 21 bases between. The V gene's germline CDR1 is SEHNR and CDR2 FQNEAQ (reference sequence).

This clonotype appeared many times. The chain carries TRBV14 and TRBJ1-6; D perhaps matches TRBD1 (6 bases). The CDR3 loop spans 14 amino acids. Trimming removed 2 bases at V and 10 bases at J, with 12 bases between. Germline assignment: CDR1 SGHDN and CDR2 FVKESK. The CDR3 DNA reads as TGTGCCAGCAGCCAAAACAGGGAGAACTCACCCCTCCACTTT. As protein: CASSQNRENSPLHF.

This clonotype occurred many times. The chain uses TRBV7-2 and TRBJ1-5; possible D gene TRBD1, 6 bases. The germline V gene has CDR1 SGHTA and CDR2 FQGNSA. The V gene lost 6 bases and the J gene lost 7 bases, with 13 bases spanning the gap. The CDR3 extends over 13 amino acids. CDR3 loop: CASSPQGSQPQHF. In DNA form, the CDR3 reads TGTGCCAGCAGTCCACAGGGTTCGCAGCCCCAGCATTTT.

This clonotype was counted at least ten times. The chain combines TRBV10-3 with TRBJ2-7; D ambiguous. Deletions cut 6 bases from V and 2 bases from J, with 11 bases between. Germline-derived CDR1 and CDR2 are ENHRY and SYGVKD. The CDR3 contains 13 residues. The CDR3 region has the DNA TGTGCCATCAGCGACACACAGACCTACGAGCAGTACTTC. Protein sequence: CAISDTQTYEQYF.

This clonotype was detected ten times or more. V and J are TRBV29-1 and TRBJ2-2; the match to TRBD1 covers 8 bases. Germline lookup yields CDR1 SQVTM and CDR2 ANQGSEA. The CDR3 is 15 residues long. The junction had 6 bases not matched to a gene; V was cut back by 4 bases and J by 2 bases. As DNA, the CDR3 is TGCAGCGTTGCAAATACAGGGGGAAACACCGGGGAGCTGTTTTTT. Translation: CSVANTGGNTGELFF.

The chain uses TRBV9 and TRBJ2-7; D uncertain. The CDR3 sequence is 18 residues long. The V end was cut by 5 bases, the J end by 0 bases, with 24 bases between. Germline V gene sequence: CDR1 SGDLS, CDR2 YYNGEE. The CDR3 region is CASSPQSCMFCGSYEQYF. CDR3 coding DNA: TGTGCCAGCAGTCCTCAATCCTGCATGTTCTGTGGCTCCTACGAGCAGTACTTC.

The chain recombines TRBV6-6 with TRBJ1-1; TRBD1 is a possible D gene (5 bases). V lost 4 bases and J 4 bases, leaving 16 bases between the germline ends. Per the germline V gene, CDR1 is MNHNY and CDR2 is SVGAGI (reference sequence). The CDR3 is made up of 15 amino acids. The CDR3 DNA reads as TGTGCCAGCAGTTCTCAGGGTATCGGCGGCACTGAAGCTTTCTTT. This encodes CASSSQGIGGTEAFF.

A few counts support this clonotype. This chain joins TRBV6-1 and TRBJ1-5, with D unresolved. The CDR3 is 15 amino acids. Germline V gene sequence: CDR1 MNHNS, CDR2 SASEGT. The V end lost 6 bases, the J end lost 0 bases, and 12 bases lay between the germline ends. DNA of the CDR3: TGTGCCAGCAGCGGTCATGCTTATAGCAATCAGCCCCAGCATTTT. Protein product: CASSGHAYSNQPQHF.

This clonotype showed up many times. This chain links TRBV19 with TRBJ1-2; maybe TRBD1 (6 bases). The CDR3 is 16 residues long. Trimming removed 3 bases at V and 4 bases at J, with 18 bases between. The germline CDR1 and CDR2 sequences are LNHDA and SQIVND (reference sequence). CDR3 sequence (DNA): TGTGCCAGTAGTATGCGACAAGGGACCAGGGGCTATGGCTACACCTTC. Translated, it gives CASSMRQGTRGYGYTF.

This clonotype was observed at least ten times. In DNA form, the CDR3 reads TGCAGTGCTAGACGTGGGACCCAGTACTTC. Amino acids: CSARRGTQYF. The chain employs TRBV20-1 and TRBJ2-5; D gene ambiguous. The CDR3 has 10 amino acids. V shed 2 bases and J shed 7 bases, with 5 bases lying between them. Germline CDR1 reads DFQATT; CDR2 reads SNEGSKA (reference sequence).

V is TRBV2 and J is TRBJ1-5; TRBD1 might be the D (5 bases). V lost 2 bases and J lost 4, with 15 bases in between. The V gene's germline CDR1 is SNHLY and CDR2 FYNNEI. This CDR3 has 16 amino acids. CDR3 in amino acids: CASSEFMVGGNQPQHF. The CDR3 coding sequence is TGTGCCAGCAGTGAATTCATGGTGGGGGGTAATCAGCCCCAGCATTTT. Full variable domain (rest looked up from reference TRBV2 and TRBJ1-5): EPEVTQTPSHQVTQMGQEVILRCVPISNHLYFYWYRQILGQKVEFLVSFYNNEISEKSEIFDDQFSVERPDGSNFTLKIRSTKLEDSAMYFCASSEFMVGGNQPQHFGDGTRLSIL.

About this clonotype itself: A read error may explain this, as a much larger clone is one base away. This chain links TRBV7-9 with TRBJ1-1; 7 nucleotides agree with TRBD1. Germline assignment: CDR1 SEHNR and CDR2 FQNEAQ (reference sequence). J was trimmed by 7 bases and V by 4 bases; bases with no gene match: 6. The CDR3 runs to 13 residues. In DNA, the CDR3 is TGTGCCAGCAGCTCCACCCGGGACAGTGAAGCTTTCTTT. Translated, it gives CASSSTRDSEAFF.

The rearrangement uses TRBV6-2 or TRBV6-3 and TRBJ2-2, with a tentative D call TRBD1 (6 bases). This CDR3 is built from 16 residues. V was trimmed by 7 bases and J by 4 bases, leaving 19 bases between them. Germline values: CDR1 MNHEY, CDR2 SVGEGT. The CDR3 DNA follows: TGTGCCAGCACCACCTCCAAGGACAGAATCACCGGGGAGCTGTTTTTT. Its protein is CASTTSKDRITGELFF.

The chain combines TRBV15 with TRBJ1-6; a possible D gene is TRBD1 (6 bases). V lost 1 base and J lost 9, with 16 bases in between. The CDR3 spans 16 residues. CDR1 and CDR2 from the germline V gene are LNHNV and YYDKDF (reference sequence). Written as DNA, the CDR3 is TGTGCCACCAGCAGAGTACGGGGGGGCATCAGTTCACCCCTCCACTTT. Protein product: CATSRVRGGISSPLHF.

The chain joins TRBV7-2 to TRBJ2-5; D might be TRBD2 (6 bases). The CDR3 contains 13 residues. The germline CDR1 and CDR2 sequences are SGHTA and FQGNSA. Trimming took off 8 bases at V and 2 bases at J, with 12 bases between the two ends. The DNA of the CDR3 is TGTGCCAGCGAATACGGAGGGCAAGAGACCCAGTACTTC. It encodes CASEYGGQETQYF.

This clonotype came up many times. CDR3 in amino acids: CASSLGVGTSETQYF. CDR3 bases: TGTGCCAGCAGCTTAGGTGTGGGGACGAGTGAGACCCAGTACTTC. The chain carries TRBV7-8 and TRBJ2-5, with D possibly being TRBD1 or TRBD2 (5 bases each). The CDR3 has 15 amino acids. The V gene lost 1 base and the J gene lost 5 bases, with 14 bases spanning the gap. Germline V gene sequence: CDR1 SGHVS, CDR2 FQNEAQ.

The V gene is TRBV11-1, the J gene TRBJ1-6, with TRBD1 identical over 7 bases. The length of the CDR3 is 15 residues. Germline-derived CDR1 and CDR2 are SGHAT and FQDESV (reference sequence). J was trimmed by 13 bases and V by 1 base; bases with no gene match: 10. In DNA, the CDR3 is TGTGCCAGCAGCTTAGGACAGGGAATTGGTGAGCCCCTCCACTTT. Its protein product is CASSLGQGIGEPLHF.

This clonotype showed up many times. The chain employs TRBV2 and TRBJ1-2; possible D gene TRBD1, 5 bases. The CDR3 contains 16 residues. V lost 1 base and J 0 bases, leaving 12 bases between the germline ends. Germline CDR1 SNHLY, CDR2 FYNNEI. The DNA of the CDR3 is TGTGCCAGCAGTGAAGGGGACCGAAGAACTAACTATGGCTACACCTTC. It is translated as CASSEGDRRTNYGYTF.

The CDR3 protein is CASSLGNRGYETQYF. The CDR3, as DNA: TGTGCCAGCAGCTTAGGGAACAGGGGGTACGAGACCCAGTACTTC. The genes are TRBV7-2 and TRBJ2-5; TRBD1 matches at 8 bases. The V gene's germline CDR1 is SGHTA and CDR2 FQGNSA. This CDR3 spans 15 amino acids. The V segment lost 1 base and the J segment 5 bases; nucleotides outside the gene matches: 6.

The rearrangement links TRBV25-1 to TRBJ2-5; 11 bases are a match to TRBD1. The CDR3 is made up of 17 amino acids. J was trimmed by 0 bases and V by 5 bases; bases with no gene match: 8. The germline V gene encodes CDR1 MGHDK and CDR2 SYGVNS. The CDR3 nucleotides are TGTGCCAGCAGTTACCCCGGACAGGGGGCTTACCAAGAGACCCAGTACTTC. Encoded protein: CASSYPGQGAYQETQYF.

This clonotype was recorded a few times. The V gene is TRBV25-1, the J gene TRBJ1-5; the D gene is possibly TRBD1 (5 bases). Germline assignment: CDR1 MGHDK and CDR2 SYGVNS. Trimming shortened V by 6 bases and J by 1 base, and 13 bases separated the two germline ends. The length of the CDR3 is 15 residues. This CDR3 is CASREGFGSNQPQHF. The CDR3 DNA reads TGTGCCAGCAGAGAGGGGTTTGGAAGCAATCAGCCCCAGCATTTT.

The V gene is TRBV7-8, the J gene TRBJ1-4; the D is unclear. The V gene's germline CDR1 is SGHVS and CDR2 FQNEAQ. The CDR3 length is 17 residues. The ends were cut back, 0 bases at V and 5 bases at J, with 16 bases in the middle. As DNA, the CDR3 is TGTGCCAGCAGCTTAGCCCGGGGAAGGCTAGTCAATGAAAAACTGTTTTTT. It yields the protein CASSLARGRLVNEKLFF.

This chain connects TRBV10-2 to TRBJ1-5; TRBD1 might be the D (6 bases). Trimming removed 6 bases from V and 4 bases from J, with 19 bases in between. In germline, CDR1 is WSHSY, CDR2 SAAADI. This CDR3 region has 16 residues. The CDR3 sequence: CASSLFWQQGNQPQHF. The CDR3 nucleotides read TGCGCCAGCAGCTTATTTTGGCAGCAGGGGAATCAGCCCCAGCATTTT.